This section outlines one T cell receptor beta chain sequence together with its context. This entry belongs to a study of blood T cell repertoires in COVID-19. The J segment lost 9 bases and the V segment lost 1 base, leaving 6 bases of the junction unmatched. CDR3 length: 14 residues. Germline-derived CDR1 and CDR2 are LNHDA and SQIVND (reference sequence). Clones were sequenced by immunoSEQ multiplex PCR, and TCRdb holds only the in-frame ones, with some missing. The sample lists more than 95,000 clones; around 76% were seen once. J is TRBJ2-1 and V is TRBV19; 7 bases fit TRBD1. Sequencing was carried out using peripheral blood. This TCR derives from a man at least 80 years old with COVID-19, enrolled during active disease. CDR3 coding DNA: TGTGCCAGTAGTATAGCAGGGGGACAGCCTGAGCAGTTCTTC. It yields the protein CASSIAGGQPEQFF. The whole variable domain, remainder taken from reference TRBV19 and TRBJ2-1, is DGGITQSPKYLFRKEGQNVTLSCEQNLNHDAMYWYRQDPGQGLRLIYYSQIVNDFQKGDIAEGYSVSREKKESFPLTVTSAQKNPTAFYLCASSIAGGQPEQFFGPGTRLTVL.